This is a list of T cell receptor beta chains from one sample in a study of T-cell reconstitution after alpha-beta-depleted transplantation in children. TCRdb analysed the PCR reads with MiXCR anew, one entry per CDR3 protein. Seen here are about 210,000 distinct CDR3 sequences, about a sixth observed once, and the top ten hold just under 45%. The sequences come from PBMCs, mostly from graft donor cells, collected 360 days after TCRalphabeta/CD19-depleted stem cell transplant. These receptors all stem from a male patient between 2 and 10 years old who had a stem cell transplant for acute lymphoblastic leukemia, so the T cells may come from the graft donor. CDR3s include the opening cysteine and the closing phenylalanine or tryptophan. D genes are given only for firm matches. For some rows the clone size is stated as once, few or many, or as a class when expanded; others skip it.

abundance: few
j_gene: TRBJ2-2
d_gene: NA
v_gene: TRBV20-1
CDR3aa: CSAKPLDRRSNTGELFF

abundance: NA
j_gene: TRBJ2-1
d_gene: TRBD2
v_gene: TRBV12-3/TRBV12-4
CDR3aa: CASSFGGGVYNEQFF

abundance: few
j_gene: TRBJ2-1
d_gene: NA
v_gene: TRBV29-1
CDR3aa: CSVEQGGVSTYNNEQFF

abundance: few
j_gene: TRBJ2-4
d_gene: NA
v_gene: TRBV27
CDR3aa: CASSGGVKNIQYF

abundance: many
j_gene: TRBJ2-5
d_gene: NA
v_gene: TRBV18
CDR3aa: CASSPPGTQETQYF

abundance: NA
j_gene: TRBJ1-2
d_gene: NA
v_gene: TRBV5-1
CDR3aa: CASSLAGNGYTF

abundance: few
j_gene: TRBJ1-1
d_gene: NA
v_gene: TRBV7-8
CDR3aa: CASSLRAGQRMNTEAFF

abundance: NA
j_gene: TRBJ2-1
d_gene: NA
v_gene: TRBV5-1
CDR3aa: CASSLTGVQGRMVQFF

abundance: NA
j_gene: TRBJ2-7
d_gene: TRBD2
v_gene: TRBV28
CDR3aa: CASSGLAGAREQYF

abundance: NA
j_gene: TRBJ1-2
d_gene: NA
v_gene: TRBV7-6
CDR3aa: CASSPGHRTNQNYGYTF

abundance: few
j_gene: TRBJ2-3
d_gene: NA
v_gene: TRBV28
CDR3aa: CASSLFSGTDTQYF

abundance: NA
j_gene: TRBJ2-7
d_gene: TRBD1
v_gene: TRBV3-1
CDR3aa: CASSQQGDTQYF

abundance: many
j_gene: TRBJ2-1
d_gene: NA
v_gene: TRBV18
CDR3aa: CASSPLVSATYNEQFF

abundance: NA
j_gene: TRBJ2-7
d_gene: TRBD1
v_gene: TRBV28
CDR3aa: CASSRRPGQPKSYEQYF

abundance: NA
j_gene: TRBJ2-1
d_gene: NA
v_gene: TRBV11-2
CDR3aa: CASSSLLGFTSYNEQFF

abundance: few
j_gene: TRBJ2-5
d_gene: NA
v_gene: TRBV5-6
CDR3aa: CASSFGAFQETQYF

abundance: NA
j_gene: TRBJ1-1
d_gene: NA
v_gene: TRBV29-1
CDR3aa: CSVLQPMNTEAFF

abundance: few
j_gene: TRBJ2-3
d_gene: NA
v_gene: TRBV21-1
CDR3aa: CASSKATQGESTDTQYF

abundance: NA
j_gene: TRBJ2-7
d_gene: NA
v_gene: TRBV7-2
CDR3aa: CASSLAWVGSYEQYF

abundance: few
j_gene: TRBJ1-6
d_gene: TRBD1
v_gene: TRBV4-2
CDR3aa: CASSQEVGQGASPLHF

abundance: NA
j_gene: TRBJ2-1
d_gene: NA
v_gene: TRBV19
CDR3aa: CASTDTQGLNEQFF

abundance: NA
j_gene: TRBJ1-4
d_gene: TRBD1
v_gene: TRBV12-3/TRBV12-4
CDR3aa: CASSPDRQGAYEKLFF

abundance: few
j_gene: TRBJ2-1
d_gene: TRBD1
v_gene: TRBV7-2
CDR3aa: CASSPSAGQGASNEQFF

abundance: NA
j_gene: TRBJ2-1
d_gene: NA
v_gene: TRBV5-1
CDR3aa: CASSQAPSPQTSGQNYQFF

abundance: few
j_gene: TRBJ2-7
d_gene: NA
v_gene: TRBV29-1
CDR3aa: CSGGGTATYEQYF

abundance: NA
j_gene: TRBJ1-4
d_gene: NA
v_gene: TRBV3-1
CDR3aa: CASTQQVSGVMSRSEKLFF

abundance: few
j_gene: TRBJ2-1
d_gene: TRBD2
v_gene: TRBV9
CDR3aa: CASSVGGGNYNEQFF

abundance: few
j_gene: TRBJ1-3
d_gene: NA
v_gene: TRBV19
CDR3aa: CASGSGNTIYF

abundance: NA
j_gene: TRBJ2-7
d_gene: TRBD2
v_gene: TRBV4-3
CDR3aa: CASSQDRGLAGSIYEQYF

abundance: few
j_gene: TRBJ2-1
d_gene: TRBD1
v_gene: TRBV20-1
CDR3aa: CSASYTIRQGSNEQFF

abundance: NA
j_gene: TRBJ1-4
d_gene: NA
v_gene: TRBV20-1
CDR3aa: CSAGVTQTNEKLFF

abundance: NA
j_gene: TRBJ2-1
d_gene: TRBD1
v_gene: TRBV5-5
CDR3aa: CASSSAGTGYNEQFF

abundance: few
j_gene: TRBJ2-2
d_gene: NA
v_gene: TRBV7-6
CDR3aa: CASSPGGGRVLFF